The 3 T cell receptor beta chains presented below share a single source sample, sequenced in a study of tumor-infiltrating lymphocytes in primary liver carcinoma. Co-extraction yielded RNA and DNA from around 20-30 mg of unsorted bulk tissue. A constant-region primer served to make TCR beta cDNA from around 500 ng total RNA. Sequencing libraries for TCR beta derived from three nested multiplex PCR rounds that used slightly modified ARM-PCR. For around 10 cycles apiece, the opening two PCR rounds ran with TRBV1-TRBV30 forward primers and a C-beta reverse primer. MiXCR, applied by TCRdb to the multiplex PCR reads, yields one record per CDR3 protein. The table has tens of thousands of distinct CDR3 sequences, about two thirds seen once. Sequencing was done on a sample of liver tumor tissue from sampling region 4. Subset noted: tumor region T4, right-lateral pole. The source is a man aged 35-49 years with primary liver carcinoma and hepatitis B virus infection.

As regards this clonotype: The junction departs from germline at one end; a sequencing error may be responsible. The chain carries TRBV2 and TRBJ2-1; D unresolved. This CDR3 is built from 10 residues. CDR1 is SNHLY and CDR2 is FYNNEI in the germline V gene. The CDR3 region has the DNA TGTACCAGCAGTAACTACCAGCAGTTCTTC. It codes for CTSSNYQQFF.

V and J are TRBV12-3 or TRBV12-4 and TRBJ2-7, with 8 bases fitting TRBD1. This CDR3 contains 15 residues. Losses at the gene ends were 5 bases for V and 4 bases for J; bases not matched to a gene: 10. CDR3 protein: CASSMWTGWSYEQYF. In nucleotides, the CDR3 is TGTGCCAGCAGTATGTGGACAGGGTGGTCATACGAGCAGTACTTC.

Here the CDR3 DNA reads TGCAACGCTAGAGATCGGCGACTAGCGGGAGAAGAGACCCAGTACTTC. It specifies CNARDRRLAGEETQYF. V usage is TRBV20-1 and J usage is TRBJ2-5; 12 nucleotides align to TRBD2. The CDR3 extends over 16 amino acids. Per germline, CDR1 DFQATT and CDR2 SNEGSKA (reference sequence).